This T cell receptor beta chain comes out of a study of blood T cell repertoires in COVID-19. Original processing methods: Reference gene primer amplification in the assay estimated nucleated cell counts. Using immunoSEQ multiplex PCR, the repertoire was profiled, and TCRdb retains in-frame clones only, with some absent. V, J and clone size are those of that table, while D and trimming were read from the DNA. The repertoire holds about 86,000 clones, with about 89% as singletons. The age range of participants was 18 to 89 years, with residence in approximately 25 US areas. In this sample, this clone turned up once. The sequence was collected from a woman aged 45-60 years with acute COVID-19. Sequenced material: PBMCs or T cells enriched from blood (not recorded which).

The CDR3 DNA follows: TGTGCCAGCAGCCAAGACGGCAGGCTAAATCAGCCCCAGCATTTT. This codes for CASSQDGRLNQPQHF. The chain carries TRBV14 and TRBJ1-5; unclear D gene. Trimming left V 0 bases short and J 4 bases short, with 10 bases between. Germline CDR1 SGHDN, CDR2 FVKESK. CDR3 length: 15 residues.